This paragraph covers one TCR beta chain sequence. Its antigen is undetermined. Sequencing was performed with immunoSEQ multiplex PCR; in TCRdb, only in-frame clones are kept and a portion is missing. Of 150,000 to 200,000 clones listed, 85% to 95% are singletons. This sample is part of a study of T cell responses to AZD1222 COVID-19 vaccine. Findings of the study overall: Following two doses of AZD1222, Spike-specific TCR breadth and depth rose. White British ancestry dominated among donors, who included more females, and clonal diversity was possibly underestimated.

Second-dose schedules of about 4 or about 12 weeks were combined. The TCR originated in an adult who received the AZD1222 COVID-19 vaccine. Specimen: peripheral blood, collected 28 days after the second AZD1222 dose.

CDR3 residues: CASIRRGQGTMNTEAFF. The CDR3, as DNA: TGTGCCAGCATTCGCAGAGGACAGGGGACCATGAACACTGAAGCTTTCTTT. The J gene is TRBJ1-1, the V gene TRBV2; 9 bases map to TRBD1. The CDR3 length is 17 residues. V trimming: 7 bases; J trimming: 0 bases; junction bases outside the gene matches: 12. Germline V gene lookup returns CDR1 SNHLY and CDR2 FYNNEI. The full variable domain, its missing parts supplied by reference TRBV2 and TRBJ1-1, is EPEVTQTPSHQVTQMGQEVILRCVPISNHLYFYWYRQILGQKVEFLVSFYNNEISEKSEIFDDQFSVERPDGSNFTLKIRSTKLEDSAMYFCASIRRGQGTMNTEAFFGQGTRLTVV.